Shown below are 10 T cell receptor beta chains from a single sample sequenced in a study of T cell repertoires in cytomegalovirus infection. These TCRs are of unknown antigen specificity. TCRdb reanalysed the reads using MiXCR and keeps one entry per CDR3 protein. The data show some 590,000 distinct CDR3 sequences, approximately 40% seen once. This material consisted of cultured PBMCs, taken from culture after CMV antigen stimulation. Every receptor here comes from a human donor in good health (CMV status not recorded). Some clones in this sample may be carry-over from other donors' samples.

CDR3 sequence reads: CSARPGQGGYEQYF. In DNA form, the CDR3 reads TGCAGTGCTAGACCGGGACAGGGGGGCTACGAGCAGTACTTC. The gene calls are TRBV20-1 and TRBJ2-7; 11 bases match TRBD1. Germline CDR1 is DFQATT and CDR2 is SNEGSKA (reference sequence). Unmatched junction bases numbered 3, after V lost 2 bases and J lost 3 bases. The CDR3 is 14 residues long.

This rearrangement joins TRBV20-1 to TRBJ2-7; 7 nucleotides align to TRBD1. Unmatched junction bases numbered 12, after V lost 6 bases and J lost 1 base. Looked up from germline, CDR1 is DFQATT and CDR2 is SNEGSKA (reference sequence). The CDR3 sequence is 15 residues long. CDR3 DNA sequence: TGCAGTGCAAAGAAATGGACAGGATTATCCTACGAGCAGTACTTC. Amino acid sequence: CSAKKWTGLSYEQYF.

This clonotype was observed a few times. V is TRBV7-8 and J is TRBJ2-5; D might be TRBD2 (5 bases). Germline CDR1 SGHVS, CDR2 FQNEAQ. This CDR3 comprises 15 residues. Trimming took off 1 base at V and 0 bases at J, with 9 bases between the two ends. The CDR3 reads CASSLGDYNQETQYF. CDR3 in DNA: TGTGCCAGCAGCTTAGGAGACTATAACCAAGAGACCCAGTACTTC.

J is TRBJ2-7 and V is TRBV5-6; 8 bases agree with TRBD1. J was trimmed by 3 bases and V by 3 bases; bases with no gene match: 8. The germline gives CDR1 SGHDT, CDR2 YYEEEE. The CDR3 extends over 15 amino acids. The CDR3 here is CASSYLGTGLYEQYF. The CDR3 DNA reads TGTGCCAGCAGCTACCTGGGGACAGGACTCTACGAGCAGTACTTC.

This chain joins TRBV5-1 and TRBJ2-5; perhaps TRBD1 as D (6 bases). Germline CDR1 reads SGHRS; CDR2 reads YFSETQ. Trimming stripped 0 bases from V and 3 bases from J, with 9 bases between. The CDR3 extends over 14 amino acids. The CDR3 nucleotides are TGCGCCAGCAGCTTGGAGGGACACAAAGAGACCCAGTACTTC. This gives the protein CASSLEGHKETQYF.

The J gene is TRBJ1-6, the V gene TRBV7-9, with D perhaps matching TRBD1 (6 bases). The ends were cut back, 5 bases at V and 7 bases at J, with 6 bases in the middle. Germline lookup yields CDR1 SEHNR and CDR2 FQNEAQ (reference sequence). The CDR3 is made up of 12 amino acids. This CDR3 is CASSGQNSPLHF. Written as DNA, the CDR3 is TGTGCCAGCAGCGGACAGAATTCACCCCTCCACTTT. Full variable domain (outside the CDR3, taken from reference TRBV7-9 and TRBJ1-6): DTGVSQNPRHKITKRGQNVTFRCDPISEHNRLYWYRQTLGQGPEFLTYFQNEAQLEKSRLLSDRFSAERPKGSFSTLEIQRTEQGDSAMYLCASSGQNSPLHFGNGTRLTVT.

This clonotype was seen repeatedly, ten times or more. V and J are TRBV7-2 and TRBJ2-7; 8 bases match TRBD2. Losses at the gene ends were 4 bases for V and 2 bases for J; bases not matched to a gene: 7. Germline V gene lookup returns CDR1 SGHTA and CDR2 FQGNSA. The CDR3 consists of 15 residues. The CDR3 spells CASSSRAGVTYEQYF. The CDR3 coding sequence is TGTGCCAGCAGCTCGAGAGCGGGAGTGACCTACGAGCAGTACTTC.

This clonotype was seen only a few times. The V gene is TRBV7-9, the J gene TRBJ2-3, with D possibly matching TRBD2 (6 bases). Germline CDR1 and CDR2: SEHNR and FQNEAQ (reference sequence). V was clipped by 6 bases and J by 0 bases, with 16 bases between them. This CDR3 has 16 amino acids. For the CDR3, the DNA is TGTGCCAGCAGTCCAGGGACTTTGGATAGCACAGATACGCAGTATTTT. Translated: CASSPGTLDSTDTQYF.

This clonotype has just a few counts. The CDR3: CASSLGGGPYYEQYF. CDR3 DNA sequence: TGTGCCAGCAGCTTAGGCGGAGGACCTTACTACGAGCAGTACTTC. V gene TRBV11-2 combines with J gene TRBJ2-7; D possibly corresponds to TRBD2 (5 bases). This CDR3 is built from 15 residues. CDR1 is SGHAT, CDR2 FQNNGV, per germline. V was trimmed by 1 base and J by 3 bases, leaving 13 bases between them.

The genes are TRBV4-3 and TRBJ2-1; tentatively, D is TRBD2 (6 bases). Germline V gives CDR1 LGHNA, CDR2 YSLEER. This CDR3 is 16 amino acids long. V shed 2 bases and J shed 0 bases, with 11 bases lying between them. In nucleotides, the CDR3 is TGCGCCAGCAGCCAAAAACCAGCGGGCTCCTACAATGAGCAGTTCTTC. Translating it yields CASSQKPAGSYNEQFF.